This TCR beta chain emerged from a study of blood T cell repertoires in COVID-19. Looking at the study overall: Spain, Italy and the United States supplied samples that represented acute and convalescent COVID-19. PBMCs, B-cell-depleted T cells, or T cells were the source of the cDNA or gDNA that made up the material.

Sequencing used immunoSEQ multiplex PCR; TCRdb keeps in-frame clones, though not all of them. The profile covers some 160,000 clones, with approximately 88% appearing a single time and 6.6% taken by the ten largest. Germline V CDR1 and CDR2: SNHLY, FYNNEI. Trimming cost V 7 bases and J 9 bases; bases outside gene matches: 11. This CDR3 contains 13 residues. The sequencing sample was made of PBMCs or T cells enriched from blood (not recorded which). The sequence was collected from a woman aged 45 to 65 who had recovered from COVID-19. The genes are TRBV2 and TRBJ1-1; 7 bases line up with TRBD1. CDR3 coding DNA: TGTGCCAGCACCCCAGGGGGGTCAGGGCAAGCTTTCTTT. It is translated as CASTPGGSGQAFF.